The following is a T cell receptor (beta chain) sequence with its context. What this receptor recognizes is not known. No base qualities exist here, and no much larger clone lies one base off it. The data originate from a study of blood T cell repertoires in COVID-19 (dated by TCRdb to 2020 to 2022). Regarding the study in general: The collaborator samples originated in the United States, Italy and Spain and spanned the acute and convalescent phases of COVID-19. The material from the prospective study consisted of cDNA or gDNA derived from T cells, B-cell-depleted T cells, or PBMCs. The dataset comprised deeply sampled blood TCRbeta repertoires from subjects exposed to, actively infected with, or recovered from COVID-19. The repertoires were made available in a free public database intended to serve as a resource for research on the immune response to SARS-CoV-2. The samples were drawn from the first 160 participants of the ongoing ImmuneRACE study and from under 1,500 subjects provided by 6 global collaborators. Sample metadata almost always included a de-identified subject ID, COVID-19 status, age in years and sex. Where available, HLA class I and class II types were taken from metadata supplied by the sample provider and were not determined by assay-based typing.

Collaborating institutions collected whole blood in K2EDTA tubes following their own protocols. Collaborator samples were shipped for TCRbeta analysis as frozen whole blood, isolated PBMCs, or DNA extracted from either sample type. The immunoSEQ Assay, a bias-controlled multiplex PCR, was used to amplify TCRbeta CDR3 regions from genomic DNA. On the study's bioinformatics: The number of nucleated cells in each sample was estimated by amplification of reference gene primers within the assay. Sequence reads were collapsed and filtered to measure the absolute abundance of every unique TCRbeta CDR3 rearrangement. For each sample, productive Simpson clonality was calculated by taking the square root of Simpson's diversity index across productive rearrangements. TCRdb retrieved this table from immuneACCESS and kept in-frame rearrangements only. Not all clones are present; in checked studies, unresolved V genes account for under half, and no reason is known for the remainder. V, J and clone size derive from that table, while D and trimming were established from the DNA sequence. This sample is represented by tens of thousands of clones; around 86% of them were singletons. Of the sample, approximately 11% falls within the top ten clones.

Here is what the overall study found, with its caveats: Clinical and demographic metadata were provided uncurated, with the amount varying by source and participant.

CDR1 and CDR2 are read off the germline V gene as KGHDR and SFDVKD. V and J are truncated by 6 bases and 8 bases respectively, leaving an intervening sequence of 12 bases. The CDR3 starts with the cysteine, ends with the phenylalanine, and has 13 residues. Kept here is only the CDR3 DNA, which spans 39 bases and is read in frame from base 1. The sequenced sample was peripheral blood. Recombination connected TRBV24-1 to TRBJ1-4, and perhaps TRBD1 as D gene, on 6 matching bases. The receptor was isolated from a human donor in a cohort sampled during active COVID-19. The CDR3 corresponds to CATSTGRGEKLFF. The nucleotide sequence reads TGTGCCACCAGTACAGGGAGAGGAGAAAAACTGTTTTTT.